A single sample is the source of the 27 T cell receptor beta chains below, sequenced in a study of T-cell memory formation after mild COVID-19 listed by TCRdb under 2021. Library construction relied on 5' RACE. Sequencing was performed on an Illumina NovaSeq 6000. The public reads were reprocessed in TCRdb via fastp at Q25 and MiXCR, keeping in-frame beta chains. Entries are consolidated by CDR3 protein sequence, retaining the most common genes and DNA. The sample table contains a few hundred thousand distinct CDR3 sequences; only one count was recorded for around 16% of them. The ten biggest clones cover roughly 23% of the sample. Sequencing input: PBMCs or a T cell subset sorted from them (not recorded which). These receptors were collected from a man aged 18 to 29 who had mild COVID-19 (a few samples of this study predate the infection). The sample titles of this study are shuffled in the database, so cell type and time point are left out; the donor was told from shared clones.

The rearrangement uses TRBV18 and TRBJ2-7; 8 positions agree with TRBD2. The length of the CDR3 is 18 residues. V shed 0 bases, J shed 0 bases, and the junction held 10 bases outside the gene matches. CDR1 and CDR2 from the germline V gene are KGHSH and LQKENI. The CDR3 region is CASSPPNWAGGSSYEQYF. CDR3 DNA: TGTGCCAGCTCACCACCGAATTGGGCGGGGGGAAGCTCCTACGAGCAGTACTTC.

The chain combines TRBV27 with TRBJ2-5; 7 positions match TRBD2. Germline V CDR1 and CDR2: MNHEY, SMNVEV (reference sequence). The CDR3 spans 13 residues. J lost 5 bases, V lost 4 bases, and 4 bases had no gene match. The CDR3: CASSWGRVETQYF. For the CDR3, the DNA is TGTGCCAGCAGTTGGGGGAGGGTCGAGACCCAGTACTTC.

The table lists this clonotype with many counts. CDR3 nucleotides: TGTGCCAGCAGTCTCGGGGGGCCTGGGGAGCTGTTTTTT. Protein product: CASSLGGPGELFF. The gene calls are TRBV6-5 and TRBJ2-2, with a possible D match to TRBD2 (7 bases). This CDR3 spans 13 amino acids. The germline V gene has CDR1 MNHEY and CDR2 SVGAGI. V was shortened by 5 bases and J by 8 bases, with 12 bases between the two germline ends.

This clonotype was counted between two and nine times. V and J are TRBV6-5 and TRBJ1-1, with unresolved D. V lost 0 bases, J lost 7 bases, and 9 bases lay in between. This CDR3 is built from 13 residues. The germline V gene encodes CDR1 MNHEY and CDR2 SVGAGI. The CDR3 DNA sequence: TGTGCCAGCAGTTACTCCTCGAGCGGTGAAGCTTTCTTT. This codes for CASSYSSSGEAFF.

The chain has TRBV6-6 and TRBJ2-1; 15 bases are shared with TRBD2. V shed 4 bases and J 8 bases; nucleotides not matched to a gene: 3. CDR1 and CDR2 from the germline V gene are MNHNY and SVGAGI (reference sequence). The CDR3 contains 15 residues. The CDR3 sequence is CASSLGLAGGDEQFF. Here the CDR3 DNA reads TGTGCCAGCAGTTTGGGACTAGCGGGGGGCGATGAGCAGTTCTTC.

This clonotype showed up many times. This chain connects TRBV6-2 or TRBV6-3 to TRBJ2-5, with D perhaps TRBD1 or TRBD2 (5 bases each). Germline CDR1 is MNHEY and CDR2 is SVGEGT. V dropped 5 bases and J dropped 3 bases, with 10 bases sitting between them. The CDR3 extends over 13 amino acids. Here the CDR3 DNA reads TGTGCCAGCAGTCGGGACGGAGAAGAGACCCAGTACTTC. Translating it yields CASSRDGEETQYF.

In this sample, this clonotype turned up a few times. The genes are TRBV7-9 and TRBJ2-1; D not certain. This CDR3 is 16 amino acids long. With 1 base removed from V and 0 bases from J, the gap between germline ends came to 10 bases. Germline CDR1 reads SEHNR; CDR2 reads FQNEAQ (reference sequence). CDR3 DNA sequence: TGTGCCAGCAGCTTAGTGGTAGCTAGCTCCTACAATGAGCAGTTCTTC. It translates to CASSLVVASSYNEQFF.

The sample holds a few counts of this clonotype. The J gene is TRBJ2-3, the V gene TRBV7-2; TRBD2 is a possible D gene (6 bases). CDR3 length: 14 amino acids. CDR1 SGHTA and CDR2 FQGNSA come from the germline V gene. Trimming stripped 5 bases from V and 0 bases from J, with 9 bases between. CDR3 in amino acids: CASSRLGSTDTQYF. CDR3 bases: TGTGCCAGCAGCCGACTAGGAAGCACAGATACGCAGTATTTT.

The CDR3 sequence: CSVDRVNTEAFF. As DNA, the CDR3 is TGCAGCGTTGACAGGGTGAACACTGAAGCTTTCTTT. The chain uses TRBV29-1 and TRBJ1-1, with D tentatively TRBD1 (5 bases). CDR3 length: 12 amino acids. The V end was cut by 3 bases, the J end by 0 bases, with 5 bases between. The germline V gene has CDR1 SQVTM and CDR2 ANQGSEA.

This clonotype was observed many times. The CDR3 DNA sequence: TGTGCCAGCAGTTACTCGTCGGGTACCGAGCAGTACGTC. Residues: CASSYSSGTEQYV. The chain links TRBV6-2 or TRBV6-3 to TRBJ2-7; D is unresolved. Per germline, CDR1 MNHEY and CDR2 SVGEGT. The CDR3 loop spans 13 amino acids. V lost 0 bases and J lost 6, with 9 bases in between.

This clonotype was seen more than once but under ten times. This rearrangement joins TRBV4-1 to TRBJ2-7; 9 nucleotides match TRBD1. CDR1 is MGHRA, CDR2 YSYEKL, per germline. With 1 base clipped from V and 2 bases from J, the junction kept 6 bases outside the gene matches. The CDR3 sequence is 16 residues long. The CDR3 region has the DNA TGCGCCAGCAGCCAAGGTCGGGGACAGGGTGCCTACGAGCAGTACTTC. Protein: CASSQGRGQGAYEQYF.

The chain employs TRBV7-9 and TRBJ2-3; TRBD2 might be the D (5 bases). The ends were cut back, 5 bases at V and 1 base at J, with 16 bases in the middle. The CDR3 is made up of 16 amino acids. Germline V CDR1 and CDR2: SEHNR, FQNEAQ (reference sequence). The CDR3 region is CASSHRLHGGTDTQYF. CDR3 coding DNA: TGTGCCAGCAGCCATCGACTTCACGGGGGCACAGATACGCAGTATTTT.

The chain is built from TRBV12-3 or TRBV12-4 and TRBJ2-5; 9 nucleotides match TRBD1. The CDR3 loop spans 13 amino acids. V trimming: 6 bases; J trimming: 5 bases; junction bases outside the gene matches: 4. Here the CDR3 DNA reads TGTGCCAGCAGACCTGACAGGGGGGAGACCCAGTACTTC. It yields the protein CASRPDRGETQYF.

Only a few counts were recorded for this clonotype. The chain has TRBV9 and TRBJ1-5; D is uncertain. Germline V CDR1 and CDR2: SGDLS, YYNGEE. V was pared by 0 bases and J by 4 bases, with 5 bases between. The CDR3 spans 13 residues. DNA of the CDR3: TGTGCCAGCAGCGTAGGGGAGAATCAGCCCCAGCATTTT. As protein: CASSVGENQPQHF.

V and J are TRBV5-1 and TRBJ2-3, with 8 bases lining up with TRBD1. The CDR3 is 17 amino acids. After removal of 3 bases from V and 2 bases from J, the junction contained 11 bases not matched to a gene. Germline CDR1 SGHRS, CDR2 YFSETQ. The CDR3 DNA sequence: TGCGCCAGCAGCTCCACCGGACAGGGAGCACTCACAGATACGCAGTATTTT. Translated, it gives CASSSTGQGALTDTQYF. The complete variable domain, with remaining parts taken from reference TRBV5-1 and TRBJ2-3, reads KAGVTQTPRYLIKTRGQQVTLSCSPISGHRSVSWYQQTPGQGLQFLFEYFSETQRNKGNFPGRFSGRQFSNSRSEMNVSTLELGDSALYLCASSSTGQGALTDTQYFGPGTRLTVL.

The CDR3 DNA follows: TGCAGCGTTGTATTGGGAACCGGGGAGCTGTTTTTT. Translation: CSVVLGTGELFF. The rearrangement uses TRBV29-1 and TRBJ2-2; unclear D gene. V was clipped by 4 bases and J by 5 bases, with 8 bases between them. CDR3 size: 12 residues. Per germline, CDR1 SQVTM and CDR2 ANQGSEA.

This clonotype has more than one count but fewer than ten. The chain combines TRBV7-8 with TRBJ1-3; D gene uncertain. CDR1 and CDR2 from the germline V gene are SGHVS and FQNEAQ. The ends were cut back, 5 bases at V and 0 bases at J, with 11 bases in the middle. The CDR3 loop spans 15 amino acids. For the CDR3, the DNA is TGTGCCAGCAGCCCACGGGCCTCCTCTGGAAACACCATATATTTT. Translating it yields CASSPRASSGNTIYF.

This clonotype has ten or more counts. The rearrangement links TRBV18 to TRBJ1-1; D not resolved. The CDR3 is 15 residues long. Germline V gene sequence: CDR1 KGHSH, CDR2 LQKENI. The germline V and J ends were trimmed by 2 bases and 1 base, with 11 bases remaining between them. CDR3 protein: CASSPRSQRNTEAFF. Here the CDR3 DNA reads TGTGCCAGCTCACCAAGGTCACAGCGGAACACTGAAGCTTTCTTT.

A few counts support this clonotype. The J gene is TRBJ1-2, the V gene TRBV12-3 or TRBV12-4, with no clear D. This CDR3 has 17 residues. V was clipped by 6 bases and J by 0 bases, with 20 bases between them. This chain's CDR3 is CASSPRPGRPANYGYTF. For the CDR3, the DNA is TGTGCCAGCAGCCCTCGCCCCGGACGCCCAGCTAACTATGGCTACACCTTC.

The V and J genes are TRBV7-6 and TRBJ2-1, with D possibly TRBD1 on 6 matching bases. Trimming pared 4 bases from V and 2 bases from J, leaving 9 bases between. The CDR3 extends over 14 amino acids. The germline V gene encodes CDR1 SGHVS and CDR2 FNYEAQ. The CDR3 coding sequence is TGTGCCAGCAGCTCCAGGGGCCCCTACAATGAGCAGTTCTTC. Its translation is CASSSRGPYNEQFF.

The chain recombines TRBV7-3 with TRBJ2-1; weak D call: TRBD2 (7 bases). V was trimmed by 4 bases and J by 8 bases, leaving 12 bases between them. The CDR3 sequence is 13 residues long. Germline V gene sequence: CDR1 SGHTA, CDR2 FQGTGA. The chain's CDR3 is CASSCGGGDEQFF. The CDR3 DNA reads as TGTGCCAGCAGCTGCGGGGGCGGCGATGAGCAGTTCTTC.

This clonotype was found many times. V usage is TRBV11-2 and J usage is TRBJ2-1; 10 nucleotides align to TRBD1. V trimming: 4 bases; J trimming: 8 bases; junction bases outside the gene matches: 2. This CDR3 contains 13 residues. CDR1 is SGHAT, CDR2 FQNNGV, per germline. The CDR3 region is CASSSTGGDEQFF. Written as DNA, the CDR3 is TGTGCCAGCAGCTCGACAGGGGGCGATGAGCAGTTCTTC.

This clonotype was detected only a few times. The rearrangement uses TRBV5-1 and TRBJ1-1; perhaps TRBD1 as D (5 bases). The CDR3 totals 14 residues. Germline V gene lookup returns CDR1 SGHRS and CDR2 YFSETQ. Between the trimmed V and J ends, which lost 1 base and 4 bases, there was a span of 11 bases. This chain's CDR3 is CASSLWTGTTEAFF. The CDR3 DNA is TGCGCCAGCAGCTTGTGGACGGGGACCACTGAAGCTTTCTTT.

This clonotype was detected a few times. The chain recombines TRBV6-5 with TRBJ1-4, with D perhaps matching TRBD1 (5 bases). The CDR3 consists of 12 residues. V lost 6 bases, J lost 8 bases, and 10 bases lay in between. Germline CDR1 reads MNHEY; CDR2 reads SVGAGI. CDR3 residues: CASSGRDEKLFF. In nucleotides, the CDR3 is TGTGCCAGCAGCGGGCGGGACGAAAAACTGTTTTTT.

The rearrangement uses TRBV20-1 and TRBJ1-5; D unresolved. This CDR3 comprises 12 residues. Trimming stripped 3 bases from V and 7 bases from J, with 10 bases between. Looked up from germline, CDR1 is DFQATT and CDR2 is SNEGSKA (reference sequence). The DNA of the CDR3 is TGCAGTGCTAGTAGGGCTGGGCAGCCCCAGCATTTT. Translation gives CSASRAGQPQHF.

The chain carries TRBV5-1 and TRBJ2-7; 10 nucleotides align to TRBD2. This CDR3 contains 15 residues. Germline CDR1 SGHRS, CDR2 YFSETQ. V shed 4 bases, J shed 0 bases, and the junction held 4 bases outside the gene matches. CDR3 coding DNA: TGCGCCAGCAGCGCCCAGCGGGGGGGCTCCTACGAGCAGTACTTC. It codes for CASSAQRGGSYEQYF.

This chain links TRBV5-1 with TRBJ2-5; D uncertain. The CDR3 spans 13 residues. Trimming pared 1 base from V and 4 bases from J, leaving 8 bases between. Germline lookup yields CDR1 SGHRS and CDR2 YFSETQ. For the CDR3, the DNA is TGCGCCAGCAGCTTGTCTCGGAGAGAGACCCAGTACTTC. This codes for CASSLSRRETQYF.